One sample yielded the 24 T cell receptor beta chains listed below, sequenced in a study of tumor-infiltrating lymphocytes in oesophageal squamous cell carcinoma. TCRdb itself ran the PCR reads through MiXCR, one entry per CDR3 protein. The sample has 20,000 to 25,000 distinct CDR3 sequences; around 35% are singletons. Sequencing was done on a sample of esophageal tumor tissue. These receptors were obtained from a male donor with esophageal squamous cell carcinoma.

This clonotype rates as medium-sized. The CDR3: CASKQGNTEAFF. In DNA form, the CDR3 reads TGTGCCAGCAAGCAGGGTAACACTGAAGCTTTCTTT. The gene calls are TRBV12-3 or TRBV12-4 and TRBJ1-1; D possibly corresponds to TRBD1 (5 bases). CDR3 length: 12 amino acids. V dropped 7 bases and J dropped 2 bases, with 8 bases sitting between them.

V is TRBV10-1 and J is TRBJ2-1; D unresolved. Germline CDR1 reads WNHNN; CDR2 reads SYGVQD (reference sequence). The CDR3 runs to 13 residues. With 0 bases removed from V and 3 bases from J, the gap between germline ends came to 3 bases. The CDR3 reads CASSESLYNEQFF. CDR3 in DNA: TGCGCCAGCAGTGAGTCTCTCTACAATGAGCAGTTCTTC.

This sequence joins TRBV7-3 and TRBJ2-3; 7 nucleotides agree with TRBD1. V was clipped by 2 bases and J by 2 bases; unmatched bases: 7. The V gene's germline CDR1 is SGHTA and CDR2 FQGTGA. CDR3 length: 16 amino acids. The DNA for the CDR3 is TGTGCCAGCAGCTTAGAACAGGGGCTATCCACAGATACGCAGTATTTT. It translates to CASSLEQGLSTDTQYF.

This clonotype came up many times. The J gene is TRBJ2-1, the V gene TRBV6-1; D unclear. The J call may not be correct, given that the DNA end is closer to TRBJ2-7. CDR3 length: 14 amino acids. The germline CDR1 and CDR2 sequences are MNHNS and SASEGT. The CDR3 region is CASSWSSSYNEQYF. The CDR3 nucleotides are TGTGCCAGCAGTTGGTCCAGCTCCTACAATGAGCAGTACTTC.

The genes are TRBV11-2 and TRBJ2-3; D might be TRBD1 (6 bases). The end of the DNA fits TRBJ2-7 better, so the J call may be wrong. There are 13 residues in the CDR3. Germline V gene data show CDR1 as SGHAT and CDR2 as FQNNGV. DNA for the CDR3: TGTGCCAGCAGCTTCGGACAGATCTACGAGCAGTACTTC. Translating it yields CASSFGQIYEQYF.

The V call is TRBV7-3, the J call TRBJ2-3, with 8 bases identical to TRBD2. Germline V gene lookup returns CDR1 SGHTA and CDR2 FQGTGA. This CDR3 comprises 13 residues. With 5 bases clipped from V and 6 bases from J, the junction kept 4 bases outside the gene matches. CDR3: CASSGTRVDTQYF. CDR3 in DNA: TGTGCCAGCAGCGGGACTAGGGTGGATACGCAGTATTTT.

This clonotype was detected ten times or more. The V and J genes are TRBV19 and TRBJ1-4; 7 bases align to TRBD1. V dropped 6 bases and J dropped 2; count of bases not matched to a gene: 12. The V gene's germline CDR1 is LNHDA and CDR2 SQIVND (reference sequence). This CDR3 is 17 amino acids long. The CDR3 here is CASRPTGTYGTNEKLFF. The CDR3 coding sequence is TGTGCCAGTAGACCGACAGGGACGTACGGGACTAATGAAAAACTGTTTTTT.

In its sample, this clonotype was seen a few times. V gene TRBV6-6 combines with J gene TRBJ2-1; TRBD2 matches at 8 bases. The CDR3 totals 17 residues. The germline V gene has CDR1 MNHNY and CDR2 SVGAGI (reference sequence). V was pared by 0 bases and J by 0 bases, with 4 bases of the junction left unmatched. CDR3 protein: CASSYSTSAYSYNEQFF. The CDR3 DNA sequence: TGTGCCAGCAGTTACTCGACTAGCGCCTACTCCTACAATGAGCAGTTCTTC.

On this clonotype: It is likely a read error, because the conserved phenylalanine at the end of the CDR3 is missing. The limits of the CDR3 on the DNA are not certain, so only TCRdb's listed CDR3 is given. V and J are TRBV28 and TRBJ2-1; the D call in the table, TRBD2, was not verified against the DNA. The CDR3 spans 17 residues, counting both ends. CDR1 is MDHEN and CDR2 is SYDVKM in the germline V gene. The CDR3 loop reads CASRNSGLQGYEQYFGN.

This clonotype has at least ten counts. J is TRBJ2-5 and V is TRBV28; D not certain. Germline values: CDR1 MDHEN, CDR2 SYDVKM. The V end lost 2 bases, the J end lost 2 bases, and 12 bases lay between the germline ends. CDR3 length: 15 residues. CDR3 in DNA: TGTGCCAGCAGTTTACTACACACCGGGCAAGAGACCCAGTACTTC. Translation: CASSLLHTGQETQYF.

On this clonotype itself: In this CDR3 the conserved last residue, phenylalanine or tryptophan, is missing, so a read error is likely. No DNA is shown, since the ends of the CDR3 on it are uncertain; the CDR3 is the one TCRdb lists. V usage is TRBV7-2 and J usage is TRBJ1-1; the DNA was not compared with TRBD1, the D call given in the table. The CDR3 comprises 15 residues, both ends counted. Germline CDR1 reads SGHTA; CDR2 reads FQGNSA. CDR3 loop: CASSPGGNSPLHFGN.

Comments on this clonotype: This likely comes from a read error, as the CDR3 has no conserved phenylalanine or tryptophan at its end. The DNA is left out, because the CDR3 cannot be placed on it with certainty; the CDR3 is given as TCRdb lists it. The rearrangement links TRBV7-6 to TRBJ2-6; whether TRBD1, the table's D call, matches the DNA was not checked. Germline V CDR1 and CDR2: SGHVS, FNYEAQ. Termini included, the CDR3 measures 16 amino acids. CDR3 protein: CASSLAPVSYEQYFGA.

This clonotype has ten or more counts. This chain joins TRBV12-3 or TRBV12-4 and TRBJ2-7, with 8 bases fitting TRBD1. The CDR3 consists of 14 residues. Germline trimming cut 6 bases from V and 2 bases from J; bases unmatched to any gene: 6. CDR3 region: CASRQGQGPYEQYF. For the CDR3, the DNA is TGTGCCAGCAGACAAGGACAGGGACCCTACGAGCAGTACTTC.

At least ten counts were recorded for this clonotype. The chain recombines TRBV7-2 with TRBJ1-2, with D unclear. The CDR3 spans 15 residues. V gave up 5 bases and J gave up 3 bases, with 16 bases separating them. From germline, CDR1 is SGHTA and CDR2 FQGNSA. The CDR3 DNA reads as TGTGCCAGCAGCCGAAGGGTAGGAGGGCACTATGGCTACACCTTC. The encoded protein is CASSRRVGGHYGYTF.

The chain couples TRBV30 to TRBJ1-2; D perhaps matches TRBD1 (5 bases). This CDR3 comprises 11 residues. Trimming removed 2 bases at V and 7 bases at J, with 8 bases between. Looked up from germline, CDR1 is GTSNPN and CDR2 is SVGIG (reference sequence). The CDR3 DNA reads as TGTGCCTGGAGTTACGGGGGTGGCTACACCTTC. Translated, it gives CAWSYGGGYTF.

The table lists this clonotype with many counts. CDR3 region: CASSPTESPYEQYF. CDR3 coding DNA: TGTGCCAGCAGCCCGACAGAATCTCCCTACGAGCAGTACTTC. The chain carries TRBV7-9 and TRBJ2-7; the D gene is possibly TRBD1 (5 bases). The CDR3 runs 14 residues. Germline V lookup: CDR1 SEHNR, CDR2 FQNEAQ (reference sequence). V dropped 5 bases and J dropped 2 bases, with 13 bases sitting between them.

At least ten counts were recorded for this clonotype. This chain joins TRBV6-4 and TRBJ2-3, with 11 bases aligning to TRBD2. V dropped 4 bases and J dropped 3; count of bases not matched to a gene: 0. The CDR3 extends over 14 amino acids. Germline values: CDR1 MRHNA, CDR2 SNTAGT. The CDR3 region is CASSGTSGTDTQYF. In DNA, the CDR3 is TGTGCCAGCAGTGGGACTAGCGGGACAGATACGCAGTATTTT.

The chain has TRBV7-2 and TRBJ1-4; no firm D call. The V end lost 2 bases, the J end lost 4 bases, and 11 bases lay between the germline ends. The CDR3 is 15 residues long. CDR1 SGHTA and CDR2 FQGNSA come from the germline V gene. The CDR3 loop reads CASSLQDRNNEKLFF. The DNA for the CDR3 is TGTGCCAGCAGCTTACAGGATCGGAATAATGAAAAACTGTTTTTT.

This clonotype showed up just a few times. The chain links TRBV2 to TRBJ1-1, with D possibly matching TRBD1 (6 bases). Germline V lookup: CDR1 SNHLY, CDR2 FYNNEI. This CDR3 region has 13 residues. Deletions cut 0 bases from V and 8 bases from J, with 10 bases between. The CDR3 protein is CASSEAGTGEAFF. The CDR3 DNA reads as TGTGCCAGCAGTGAAGCCGGTACAGGGGAAGCTTTCTTT.

This clonotype was found many times. The rearrangement uses TRBV12-3 or TRBV12-4 and TRBJ2-3; D tentatively reads TRBD1 or TRBD2 (5 bases each). The CDR3 consists of 15 residues. V lost 4 bases, J lost 2 bases, and 13 bases lay in between. The CDR3 bases are TGTGCCAGCAGTTCGAACCCCGGGGCCACAGATACGCAGTATTTT. Translating it yields CASSSNPGATDTQYF.

This chain connects TRBV6-8 to TRBJ1-2; tentatively, D is TRBD1 (6 bases). The CDR3 totals 13 residues. Germline CDR1 MNHGY, CDR2 SAAAGT. V lost 6 bases to trimming and J lost 5 bases, with 13 bases between them. CDR3 sequence (DNA): TGTGCCAGCAGCACCGACAGGAGGTATGGCTACACCTTC. It encodes CASSTDRRYGYTF.

This chain links TRBV20-1 with TRBJ1-5; D is ambiguous. The germline CDR1 and CDR2 sequences are DFQATT and SNEGSKA (reference sequence). The CDR3 contains 13 residues. V lost 2 bases, J lost 4 bases, and 9 bases lay in between. The CDR3 region is CSARWEGNQPQHF. Written as DNA, the CDR3 is TGCAGTGCTAGATGGGAGGGAAATCAGCCCCAGCATTTT.

The J gene is TRBJ1-1, the V gene TRBV6-5; no clear D gene. Trimming removed 2 bases at V and 0 bases at J, with 10 bases between. In germline, CDR1 is MNHEY, CDR2 SVGAGI. This CDR3 contains 15 residues. CDR3 in DNA: TGTGCCAGCAGTTACCGGTTGGCATTGAACACTGAAGCTTTCTTT. It translates to CASSYRLALNTEAFF.

V is TRBV7-8 and J is TRBJ2-1, with 9 positions matching TRBD1. The end of the DNA fits TRBJ2-7 better, so the J call may be wrong. Germline CDR1 SGHVS, CDR2 FQNEAQ. This CDR3 region has 16 residues. The chain's CDR3 is CASSLEALDRGYEQYF. DNA of the CDR3: TGTGCCAGCAGCTTAGAAGCCTTGGACAGGGGTTACGAGCAGTACTTC.